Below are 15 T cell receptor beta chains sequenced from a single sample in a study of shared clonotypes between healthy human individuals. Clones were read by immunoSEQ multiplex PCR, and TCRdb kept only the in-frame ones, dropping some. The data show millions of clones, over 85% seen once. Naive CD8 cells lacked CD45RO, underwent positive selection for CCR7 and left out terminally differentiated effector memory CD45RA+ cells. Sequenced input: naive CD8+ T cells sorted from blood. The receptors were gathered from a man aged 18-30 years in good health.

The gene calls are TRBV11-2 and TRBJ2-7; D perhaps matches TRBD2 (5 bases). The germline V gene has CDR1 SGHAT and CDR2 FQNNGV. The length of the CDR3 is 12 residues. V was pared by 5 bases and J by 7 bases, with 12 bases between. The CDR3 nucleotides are TGTGCCAGCAGCCACGGGTCGGGGGAGCAGTACTTC. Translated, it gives CASSHGSGEQYF.

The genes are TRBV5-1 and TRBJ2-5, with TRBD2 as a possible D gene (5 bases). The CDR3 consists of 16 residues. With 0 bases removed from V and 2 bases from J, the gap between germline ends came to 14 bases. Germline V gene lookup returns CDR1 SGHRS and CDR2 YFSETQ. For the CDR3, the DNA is TGCGCCAGCAGCTTGGCGACGGCCGGGGTGCAAGAGACCCAGTACTTC. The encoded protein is CASSLATAGVQETQYF. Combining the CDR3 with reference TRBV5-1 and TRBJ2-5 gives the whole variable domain KAGVTQTPRYLIKTRGQQVTLSCSPISGHRSVSWYQQTPGQGLQFLFEYFSETQRNKGNFPGRFSGRQFSNSRSEMNVSTLELGDSALYLCASSLATAGVQETQYFGPGTRLLVL.

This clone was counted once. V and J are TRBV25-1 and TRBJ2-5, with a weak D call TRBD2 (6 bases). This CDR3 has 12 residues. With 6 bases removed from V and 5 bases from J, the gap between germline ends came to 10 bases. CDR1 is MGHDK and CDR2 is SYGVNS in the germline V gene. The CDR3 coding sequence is TGTGCCAGCAGATCGCTAGCGGAGACCCAGTACTTC. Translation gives CASRSLAETQYF.

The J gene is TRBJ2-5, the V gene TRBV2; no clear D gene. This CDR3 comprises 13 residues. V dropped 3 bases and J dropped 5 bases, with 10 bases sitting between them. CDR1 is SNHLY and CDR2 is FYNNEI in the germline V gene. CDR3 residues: CASSEWQPETQYF. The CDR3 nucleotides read TGTGCCAGCAGTGAGTGGCAGCCTGAGACCCAGTACTTC.

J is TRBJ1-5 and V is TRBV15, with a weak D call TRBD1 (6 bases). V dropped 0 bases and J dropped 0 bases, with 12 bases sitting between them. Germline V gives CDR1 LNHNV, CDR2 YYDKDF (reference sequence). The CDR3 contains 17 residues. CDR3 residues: CATSRDGGRGSNQPQHF. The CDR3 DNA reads TGTGCCACCAGCAGAGATGGGGGGCGAGGTAGCAATCAGCCCCAGCATTTT.

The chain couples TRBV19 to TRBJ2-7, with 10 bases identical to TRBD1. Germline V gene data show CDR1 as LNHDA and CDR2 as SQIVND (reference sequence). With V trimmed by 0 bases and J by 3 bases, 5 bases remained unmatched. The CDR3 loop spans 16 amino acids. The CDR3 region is CASSIEAGQGVYEQYF. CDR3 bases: TGTGCCAGTAGTATAGAGGCCGGACAGGGGGTCTACGAGCAGTACTTC.

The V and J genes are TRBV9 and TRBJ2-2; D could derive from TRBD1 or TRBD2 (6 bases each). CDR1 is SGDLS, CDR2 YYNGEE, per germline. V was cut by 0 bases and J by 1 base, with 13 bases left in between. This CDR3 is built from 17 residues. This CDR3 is CASSVGIGGGNTGELFF. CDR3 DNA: TGTGCCAGCAGCGTAGGAATCGGAGGGGGGAACACCGGGGAGCTGTTTTTT. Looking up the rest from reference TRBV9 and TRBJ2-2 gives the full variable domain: DSGVTQTPKHLITATGQRVTLRCSPRSGDLSVYWYQQSLDQGLQFLIQYYNGEERAKGNILERFSAQQFPDLHSELNLSSLELGDSALYFCASSVGIGGGNTGELFFGEGSRLTVL.

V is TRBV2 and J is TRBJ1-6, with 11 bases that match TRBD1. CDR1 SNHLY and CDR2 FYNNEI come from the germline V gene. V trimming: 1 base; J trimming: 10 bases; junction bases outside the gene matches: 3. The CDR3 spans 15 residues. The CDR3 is CASSEGGTGGSPLHF. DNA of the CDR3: TGTGCCAGCAGTGAAGGTGGGACAGGGGGGTCACCCCTCCACTTT.

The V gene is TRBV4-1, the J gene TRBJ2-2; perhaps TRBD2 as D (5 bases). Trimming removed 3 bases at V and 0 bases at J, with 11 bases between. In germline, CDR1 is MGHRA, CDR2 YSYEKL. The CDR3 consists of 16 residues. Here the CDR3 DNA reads TGCGCCAGCAGCCACCTGGGAGTAACGAACACCGGGGAGCTGTTTTTT. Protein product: CASSHLGVTNTGELFF.

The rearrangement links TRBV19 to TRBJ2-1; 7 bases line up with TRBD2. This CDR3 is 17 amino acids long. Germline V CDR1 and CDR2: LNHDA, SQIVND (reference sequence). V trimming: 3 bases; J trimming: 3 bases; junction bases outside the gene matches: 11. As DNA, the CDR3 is TGTGCCAGTAGTATTGCCTCTTGGCGGGGGATCTACAATGAGCAGTTCTTC. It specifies CASSIASWRGIYNEQFF. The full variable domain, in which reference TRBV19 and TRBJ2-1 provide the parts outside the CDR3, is DGGITQSPKYLFRKEGQNVTLSCEQNLNHDAMYWYRQDPGQGLRLIYYSQIVNDFQKGDIAEGYSVSREKKESFPLTVTSAQKNPTAFYLCASSIASWRGIYNEQFFGPGTRLTVL.

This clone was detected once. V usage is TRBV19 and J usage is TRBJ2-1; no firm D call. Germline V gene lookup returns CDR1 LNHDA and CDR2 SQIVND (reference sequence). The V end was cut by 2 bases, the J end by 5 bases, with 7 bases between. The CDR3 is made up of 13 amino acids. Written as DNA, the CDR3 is TGTGCCAGTAGTATACTTCCAGACAATGAGCAGTTCTTC. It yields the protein CASSILPDNEQFF.

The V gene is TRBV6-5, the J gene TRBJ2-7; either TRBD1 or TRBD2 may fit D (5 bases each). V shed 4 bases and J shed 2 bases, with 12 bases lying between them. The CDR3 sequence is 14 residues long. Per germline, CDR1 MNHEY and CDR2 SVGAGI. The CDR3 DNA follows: TGTGCCAGCAGTTTTTCCGAGGGACCCTACGAGCAGTACTTC. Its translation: CASSFSEGPYEQYF.

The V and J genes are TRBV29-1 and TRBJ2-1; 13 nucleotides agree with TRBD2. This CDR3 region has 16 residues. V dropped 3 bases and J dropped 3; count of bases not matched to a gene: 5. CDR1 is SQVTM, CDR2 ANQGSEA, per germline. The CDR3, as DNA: TGCAGCGTTGATGGGACTAGCGGGAATATCTACAATGAGCAGTTCTTC. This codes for CSVDGTSGNIYNEQFF.

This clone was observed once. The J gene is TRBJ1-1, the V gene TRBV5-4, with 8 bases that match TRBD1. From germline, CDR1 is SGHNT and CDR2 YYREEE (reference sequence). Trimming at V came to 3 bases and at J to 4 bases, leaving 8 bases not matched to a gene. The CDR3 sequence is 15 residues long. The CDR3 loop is CASSSDRGGGTEAFF. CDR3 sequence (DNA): TGTGCCAGCAGCTCCGACAGGGGAGGAGGCACTGAAGCTTTCTTT. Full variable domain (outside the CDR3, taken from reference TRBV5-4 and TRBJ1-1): ETGVTQSPTHLIKTRGQQVTLRCSSQSGHNTVSWYQQALGQGPQFIFQYYREEENGRGNFPPRFSGLQFPNYSSELNVNALELDDSALYLCASSSDRGGGTEAFFGQGTRLTVV.

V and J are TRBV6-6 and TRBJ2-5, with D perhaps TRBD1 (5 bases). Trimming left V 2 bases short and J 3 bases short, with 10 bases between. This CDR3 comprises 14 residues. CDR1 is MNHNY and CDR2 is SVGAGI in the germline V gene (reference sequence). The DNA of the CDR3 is TGTGCCAGCAGTTACGGGCGCAGGGAAGAGACCCAGTACTTC. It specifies CASSYGRREETQYF.